This TCR beta chain is from a study of T-cell memory formation after mild COVID-19. Study-wide results and limits: CD8+ contracting clones occupied EMRA, while CD4+ ones occupied mainly CM and EM. CD4+ bias marked clones expanding day 15 to 37, unlike balanced contracting clones.

The J segment lost 8 bases and the V segment lost 11 bases, leaving 10 bases of the junction unmatched. This CDR3 comprises 12 residues. Germline CDR1 reads SEHNR; CDR2 reads FQNEAQ (reference sequence). As regards this clonotype: The antigen is unknown.

Using constant-segment primers, 5'RACE produced TCR alpha and TCR beta cDNA libraries carrying sample barcodes and UMIs. One entry per CDR3 protein results from TCRdb running MiXCR on the 5' RACE reads. The profile shows about 120,000 distinct CDR3 sequences, approximately 15% of them singletons. The sequence was obtained from an adult woman who had mild COVID-19 (a few samples of this study predate the infection). Cell type and time point are not known. The sequenced sample was PBMCs or a T cell subset sorted from them (not recorded which). This chain connects TRBV7-9 to TRBJ1-2; 8 nucleotides align to TRBD1. This chain's CDR3 is CAGSDRGLGYTF. The CDR3 DNA reads TGTGCCGGATCAGACAGGGGCCTAGGCTACACCTTC.